This is a list of T cell receptor beta chains from one sample in a study of OX40 agonist ivuxolimab in advanced cancers. Some clones are missing from TCRdb's copy, which holds only in-frame ones; the method was immunoSEQ multiplex PCR. The sample records about 19,000 clones, less than 90% being singletons. The sequencing used CD4+ or CD8+ T cells sorted from blood, collected in a trial of the OX40 agonist ivuxolimab. These receptors came from an adult with an advanced solid tumor such as melanoma, head and neck, liver or kidney cancer. Both conserved end residues are part of each CDR3. D genes are given only for firm matches. Some rows mark clone size as missing; the rest say once, few, many or name a class of expanded clone.

j_call clone_size d_call v_call cdr3_aa cdr3_nt
TRBJ2-7 NA NA TRBV7-9 CASSPTDIALDGTEQYF TGTGCCAGCAGCCCAACAGACATCGCTCTAGATGGAACCGAGCAGTACTTC
TRBJ2-1 NA NA TRBV19 CASTLGGSYNEQFF TGTGCCAGTACCTTGGGGGGCTCTTACAATGAGCAGTTCTTC
TRBJ2-3 NA TRBD2 TRBV9 CASTPSGRSDTQYF TGTGCCAGCACCCCGAGCGGGAGATCAGATACGCAGTATTTT
TRBJ2-7 few TRBD2 TRBV2 CASTLAGEREQYF TGTGCCAGCACACTAGCGGGAGAACGCGAGCAGTACTTC
TRBJ2-7 NA TRBD2 TRBV29-1 CSVVGLAGIYEQYF TGCAGCGTTGTAGGACTAGCGGGAATTTACGAGCAGTACTTC
TRBJ2-7 NA TRBD2 TRBV4-2 CASSQDLLAGAEQYF TGTGCCAGCAGCCAAGATCTACTAGCGGGGGCCGAGCAGTACTTC
TRBJ2-7 NA TRBD1 TRBV28 CASRTGTGVYEQYF TGTGCCAGCAGAACCGGGACAGGGGTATACGAGCAGTACTTC
TRBJ2-3 NA NA TRBV5-6 CASSNRVNTDTQYF TGTGCCAGCAGCAACCGGGTCAACACAGATACGCAGTATTTT
TRBJ2-3 NA NA TRBV9 CASSAWNTDTQYF TGTGCCAGCAGCGCTTGGAACACAGATACGCAGTATTTT
TRBJ2-7 NA NA TRBV2 CASSDLLSYEQYF TGTGCCAGCAGTGACCTGCTGTCCTACGAGCAGTACTTC
TRBJ2-2 NA TRBD2 TRBV7-8 CASSLGTSGGATGELFF TGTGCCAGCAGCTTAGGGACTAGCGGGGGGGCGACCGGGGAGCTGTTTTTT
TRBJ2-1 NA NA TRBV25-1 CASSYQLGGAIEQFF TGTGCCAGCAGTTACCAACTCGGAGGCGCGATAGAGCAGTTCTTC
TRBJ2-7 NA NA TRBV2 CASSAILYEQYF TGTGCCAGCAGTGCCATTCTCTACGAGCAGTACTTC
TRBJ2-1 NA TRBD2 TRBV28 CASSPPSGISYEQFF TGTGCCAGCAGCCCCCCTAGCGGGATATCGTATGAGCAGTTCTTC
TRBJ1-1 NA NA TRBV1 CTSSQGKNTEAFF TGCACCAGCAGCCAGGGTAAGAACACTGAAGCTTTCTTT
TRBJ2-7 NA NA TRBV7-2 CASSGYEQYF TGTGCCAGCAGCGGCTACGAGCAGTACTTC
TRBJ2-7 NA NA TRBV28 CATSVGYYEQYF TGTGCCACCTCGGTCGGTTACTACGAGCAGTACTTC
TRBJ2-7 once TRBD2 TRBV7-2 CASSLVAGDTHEQYF TGTGCCAGCAGCTTAGTTGCGGGAGATACCCACGAGCAGTACTTC
TRBJ2-7 NA TRBD2 TRBV9 CASSFGTSVAYEQYF TGTGCCAGCAGCTTTGGGACTAGCGTCGCCTACGAGCAGTACTTC
TRBJ2-1 NA NA TRBV15 CATSKRSVSYNEQFF TGTGCCACCAGCAAGCGGAGTGTTTCCTACAATGAGCAGTTCTTC
TRBJ2-7 NA TRBD2 TRBV11-3 CASSPTSGGYEQYF TGTGCCAGCAGCCCCACTAGCGGGGGTTACGAGCAGTACTTC
TRBJ2-7 NA NA TRBV28 CASSPGGAGGYEQYF TGTGCCAGCAGCCCAGGGGGCGCGGGGGGATACGAGCAGTACTTC
TRBJ1-5 once NA TRBV19 CASSISNQPQHF TGTGCCAGTAGTATCAGCAATCAGCCCCAGCATTTT
TRBJ1-1 NA NA TRBV9 CASSVVSSDIEAFF TGTGCCAGCAGCGTAGTGTCCAGTGACATTGAAGCTTTCTTT
TRBJ2-5 NA NA TRBV6-5 CASIQIPGHHETQYF TGTGCCAGCATCCAAATCCCGGGACATCACGAGACCCAGTACTTC
TRBJ2-2 few NA TRBV7-2 CASSLTRSGELFF TGTGCCAGCAGCTTGACGCGCAGCGGGGAGCTGTTTTTT
TRBJ2-7 NA NA TRBV5-6 CASTSRYEQYF TGTGCCAGCACTTCTAGATACGAGCAGTACTTC
TRBJ2-2 once NA TRBV2 CASKVITGELFF TGTGCCAGCAAAGTAATCACCGGGGAGCTGTTTTTT
TRBJ2-5 NA NA TRBV27 CASSLSGVETQYF TGTGCCAGCAGTTTGTCAGGGGTCGAGACCCAGTACTTC
TRBJ2-2 few NA TRBV27 CASRQGWTGELFF TGTGCCAGCAGACAGGGTTGGACCGGGGAGCTGTTTTTT
TRBJ2-7 NA TRBD2 TRBV14 CASSQEAGTSGYEQYF TGTGCCAGCAGCCAAGAAGCCGGGACTAGCGGATACGAGCAGTACTTC
TRBJ2-1 NA NA TRBV27 CASKNSLSYNEQFF TGTGCCAGCAAGAACAGCCTCTCCTACAATGAGCAGTTCTTC
TRBJ2-4 NA NA TRBV2 CASSVMAKNIQYF TGTGCCAGCAGTGTCATGGCCAAAAACATTCAGTACTTC
TRBJ2-5 NA NA TRBV28 CASSLDRKTQYF TGTGCCAGCAGTTTAGACCGAAAGACCCAGTACTTC
TRBJ1-3 NA NA TRBV15 CATSPWGVSGNTIYF TGTGCCACCAGCCCCTGGGGGGTCTCTGGAAACACCATATATTTT
TRBJ2-7 NA NA TRBV6-1 CASSEGGTGSFEQYF TGTGCCAGCAGTGAAGGAGGAACAGGGAGTTTCGAGCAGTACTTC
TRBJ2-3 NA NA TRBV7-6 CASSLYSFTDTQYF TGTGCCAGCAGCTTATACTCTTTCACAGATACGCAGTATTTT
TRBJ2-7 few NA TRBV27 CASGQSYEQYF TGTGCCAGCGGACAGAGCTACGAGCAGTACTTC
TRBJ2-7 NA TRBD2 TRBV6-5 CASSLRGGPREQYF TGTGCCAGCAGTTTGCGGGGAGGGCCTAGGGAGCAGTACTTC
TRBJ1-1 NA NA TRBV5-4 CAGGGGGTEAFF TGTGCCGGGGGCGGGGGTGGCACTGAAGCTTTCTTT
TRBJ2-7 NA TRBD1 TRBV7-2 CASSFHRGEYEQYF TGTGCCAGCAGTTTTCACAGGGGGGAGTACGAGCAGTACTTC
TRBJ2-1 NA NA TRBV28 CASSLSDYLAYNEQFF TGTGCCAGCAGTTTATCCGACTACTTAGCATACAATGAGCAGTTCTTC
TRBJ1-1 NA TRBD1 TRBV19 CASSMLGTALNTEAFF TGTGCCAGTAGTATGTTAGGGACAGCCTTGAACACTGAAGCTTTCTTT